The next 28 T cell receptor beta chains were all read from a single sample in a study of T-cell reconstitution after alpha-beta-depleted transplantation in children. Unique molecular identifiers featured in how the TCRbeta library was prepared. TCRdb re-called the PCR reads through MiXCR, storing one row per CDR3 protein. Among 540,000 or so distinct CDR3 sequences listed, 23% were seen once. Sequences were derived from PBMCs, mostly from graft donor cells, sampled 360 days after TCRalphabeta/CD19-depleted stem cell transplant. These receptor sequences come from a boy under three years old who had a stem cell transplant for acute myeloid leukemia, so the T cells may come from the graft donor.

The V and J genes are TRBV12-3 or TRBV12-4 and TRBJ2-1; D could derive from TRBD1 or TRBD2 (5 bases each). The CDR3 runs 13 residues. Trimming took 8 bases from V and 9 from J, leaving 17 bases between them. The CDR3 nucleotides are TGTGCCAGCTGCCGGGCCGGTGGGGGTGAGCAGTTCTTC. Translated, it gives CASCRAGGGEQFF.

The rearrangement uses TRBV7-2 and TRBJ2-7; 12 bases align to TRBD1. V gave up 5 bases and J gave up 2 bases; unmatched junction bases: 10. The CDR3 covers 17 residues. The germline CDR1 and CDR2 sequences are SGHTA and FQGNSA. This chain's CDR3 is CASSLDGGQGAAYEQYF. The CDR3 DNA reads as TGTGCCAGCAGCCTCGATGGGGGACAGGGGGCAGCCTACGAGCAGTACTTC.

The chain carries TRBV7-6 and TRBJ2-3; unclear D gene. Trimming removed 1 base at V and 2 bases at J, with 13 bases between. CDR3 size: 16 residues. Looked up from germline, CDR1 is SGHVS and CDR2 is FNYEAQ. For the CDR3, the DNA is TGTGCCAGCAGCTTAGTCCCAGGAACTTTCACAGATACGCAGTATTTT. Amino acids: CASSLVPGTFTDTQYF.

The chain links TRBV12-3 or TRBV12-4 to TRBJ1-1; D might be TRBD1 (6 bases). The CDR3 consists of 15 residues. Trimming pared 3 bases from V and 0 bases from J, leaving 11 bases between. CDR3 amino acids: CASSFSGTMNTEAFF. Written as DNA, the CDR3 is TGTGCCAGCAGTTTCTCCGGGACAATGAACACTGAAGCTTTCTTT.

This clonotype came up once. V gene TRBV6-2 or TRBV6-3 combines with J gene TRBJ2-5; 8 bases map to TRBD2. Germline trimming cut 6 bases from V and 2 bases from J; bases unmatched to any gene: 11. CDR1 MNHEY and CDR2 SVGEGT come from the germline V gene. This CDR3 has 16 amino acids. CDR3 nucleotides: TGTGCCAGCAGACTCCCCGGGGGGGAGCGGCAAGAGACCCAGTACTTC. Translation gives CASRLPGGERQETQYF.

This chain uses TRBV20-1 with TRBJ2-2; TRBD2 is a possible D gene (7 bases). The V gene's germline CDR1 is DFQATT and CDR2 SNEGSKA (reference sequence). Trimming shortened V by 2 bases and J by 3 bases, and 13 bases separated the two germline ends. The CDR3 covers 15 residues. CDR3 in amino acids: CSARRGGAYTGELFF. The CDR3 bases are TGCAGTGCTAGACGTGGGGGGGCGTACACCGGGGAGCTGTTTTTT.

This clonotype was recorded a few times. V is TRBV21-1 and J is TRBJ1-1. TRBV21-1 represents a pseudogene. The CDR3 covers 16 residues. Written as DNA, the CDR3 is TGTGCCAGCAGCAAAGCGCCAAGCACTATGAACACTGAAGCTTTCTTT. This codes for CASSKAPSTMNTEAFF.

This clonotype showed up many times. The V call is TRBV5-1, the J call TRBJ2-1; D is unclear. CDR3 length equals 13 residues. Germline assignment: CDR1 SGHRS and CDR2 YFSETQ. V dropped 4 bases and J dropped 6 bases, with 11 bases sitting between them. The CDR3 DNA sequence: TGCGCCAGCAGCGCCCAATCGCCCAATGAGCAGTTCTTC. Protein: CASSAQSPNEQFF.

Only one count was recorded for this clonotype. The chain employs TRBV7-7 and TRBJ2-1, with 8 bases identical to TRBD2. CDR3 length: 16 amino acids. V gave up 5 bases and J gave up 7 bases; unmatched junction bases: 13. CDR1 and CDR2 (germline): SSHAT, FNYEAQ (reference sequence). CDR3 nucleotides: TGTGCCAGCAGCGTTAGCCCAAGACTAGCGCTTAATGAGCAGTTCTTC. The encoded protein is CASSVSPRLALNEQFF.

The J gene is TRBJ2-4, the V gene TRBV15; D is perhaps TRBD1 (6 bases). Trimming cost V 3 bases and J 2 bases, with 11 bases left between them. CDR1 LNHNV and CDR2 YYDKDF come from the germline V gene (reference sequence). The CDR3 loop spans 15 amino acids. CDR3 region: CATSSKDRSKNIQYF. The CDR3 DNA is TGTGCCACCAGCAGCAAGGACAGATCCAAAAACATTCAGTACTTC.

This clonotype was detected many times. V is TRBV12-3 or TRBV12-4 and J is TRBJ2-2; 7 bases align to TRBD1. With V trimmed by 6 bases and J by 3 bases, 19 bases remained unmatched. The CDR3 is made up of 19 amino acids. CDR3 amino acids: CASSFSWGRGQSDTGELFF. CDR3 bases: TGTGCCAGCAGCTTCTCCTGGGGTAGGGGACAGTCGGACACCGGGGAGCTGTTTTTT.

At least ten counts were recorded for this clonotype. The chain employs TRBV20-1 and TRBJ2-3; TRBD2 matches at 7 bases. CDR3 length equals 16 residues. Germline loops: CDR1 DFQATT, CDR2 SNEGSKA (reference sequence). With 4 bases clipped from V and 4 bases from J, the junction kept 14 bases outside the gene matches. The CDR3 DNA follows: TGCAGTGCTATTTACCCGGTGGCGGGGAGGGCAGATACGCAGTATTTT. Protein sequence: CSAIYPVAGRADTQYF.

Written as DNA, the CDR3 is TGTGCCAGCAGCCTCGATAGGAACCAAGAGACCCAGTACTTC. It yields the protein CASSLDRNQETQYF. This chain uses TRBV7-3 with TRBJ2-5; D is uncertain. This CDR3 has 14 residues. V was cut by 5 bases and J by 0 bases, with 10 bases left in between. The germline CDR1 and CDR2 sequences are SGHTA and FQGTGA. The full variable domain, its missing parts supplied by reference TRBV7-3 and TRBJ2-5, is GAGVSQTPSNKVTEKGKYVELRCDPISGHTALYWYRQSLGQGPEFLIYFQGTGAADDSGLPNDRFFAVRPEGSVSTLKIQRTERGDSAVYLCASSLDRNQETQYFGPGTRLLVL.

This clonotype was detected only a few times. The chain's CDR3 is CSARDLGTGTYEQYV. The CDR3 DNA reads as TGCAGTGCTAGAGATTTGGGGACAGGGACCTACGAGCAGTACGTC. The chain joins TRBV20-1 to TRBJ2-7, with 9 bases aligning to TRBD1. CDR1 and CDR2 (germline): DFQATT, SNEGSKA (reference sequence). The CDR3 loop spans 15 amino acids. The J segment lost 2 bases and the V segment lost 0 bases, leaving 5 bases of the junction unmatched.

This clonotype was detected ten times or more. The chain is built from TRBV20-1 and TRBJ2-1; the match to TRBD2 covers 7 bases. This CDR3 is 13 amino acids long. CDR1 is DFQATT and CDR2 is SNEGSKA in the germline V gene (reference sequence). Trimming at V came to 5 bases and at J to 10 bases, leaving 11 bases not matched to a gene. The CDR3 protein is CSAGPRLAWEQFF. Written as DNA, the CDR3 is TGCAGTGCTGGACCGAGACTAGCATGGGAGCAGTTCTTC.

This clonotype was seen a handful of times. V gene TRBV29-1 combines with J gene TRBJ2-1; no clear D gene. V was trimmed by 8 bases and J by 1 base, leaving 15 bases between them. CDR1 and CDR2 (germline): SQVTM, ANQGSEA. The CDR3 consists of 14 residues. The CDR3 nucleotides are TGCAGCATCCACAAGCAGCTTTCCTACAATGAGCAGTTCTTC. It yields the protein CSIHKQLSYNEQFF.

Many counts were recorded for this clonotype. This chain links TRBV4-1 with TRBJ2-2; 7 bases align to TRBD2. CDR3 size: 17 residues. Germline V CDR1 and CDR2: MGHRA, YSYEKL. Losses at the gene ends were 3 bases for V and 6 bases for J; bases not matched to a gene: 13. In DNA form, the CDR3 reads TGCGCCAGCAGCCAGGGCCCTCTGGTTGCGGGGGCCGGGGAGCTGTTTTTT. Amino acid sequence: CASSQGPLVAGAGELFF.

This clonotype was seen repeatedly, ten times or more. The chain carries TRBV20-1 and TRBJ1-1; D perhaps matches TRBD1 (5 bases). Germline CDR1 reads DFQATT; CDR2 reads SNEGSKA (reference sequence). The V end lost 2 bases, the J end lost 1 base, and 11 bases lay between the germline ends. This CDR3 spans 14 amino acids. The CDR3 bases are TGCAGTGCTAGATCCTTGGACAAGAACACTGAAGCTTTCTTT. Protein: CSARSLDKNTEAFF.

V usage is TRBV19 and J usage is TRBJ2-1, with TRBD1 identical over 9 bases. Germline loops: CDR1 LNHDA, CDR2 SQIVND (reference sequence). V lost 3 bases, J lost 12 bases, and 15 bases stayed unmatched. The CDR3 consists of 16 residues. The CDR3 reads CASSIAFGQGLVPQFF. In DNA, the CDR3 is TGTGCCAGTAGTATCGCTTTCGGACAGGGGTTAGTCCCGCAGTTCTTC.

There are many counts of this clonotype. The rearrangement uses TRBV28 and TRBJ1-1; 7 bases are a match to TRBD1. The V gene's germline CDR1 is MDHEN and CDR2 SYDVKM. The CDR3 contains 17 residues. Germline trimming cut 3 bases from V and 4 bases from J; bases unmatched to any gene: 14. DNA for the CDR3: TGTGCCAGCAGTTTTTACGTCGACAGGGCAGCGATCACTGAAGCTTTCTTT. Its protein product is CASSFYVDRAAITEAFF.

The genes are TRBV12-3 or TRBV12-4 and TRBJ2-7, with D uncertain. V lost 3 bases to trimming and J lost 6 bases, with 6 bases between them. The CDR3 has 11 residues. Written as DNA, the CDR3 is TGTGCCAGCAGTTTGAGTCTCGAGCAGTACTTC. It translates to CASSLSLEQYF.

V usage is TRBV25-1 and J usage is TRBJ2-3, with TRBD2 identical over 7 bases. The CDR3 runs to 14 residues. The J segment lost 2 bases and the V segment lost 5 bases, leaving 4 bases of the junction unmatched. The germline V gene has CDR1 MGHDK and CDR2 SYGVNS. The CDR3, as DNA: TGTGCCAGCAGTTCTAGCGGAATCACAGATACGCAGTATTTT. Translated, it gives CASSSSGITDTQYF.

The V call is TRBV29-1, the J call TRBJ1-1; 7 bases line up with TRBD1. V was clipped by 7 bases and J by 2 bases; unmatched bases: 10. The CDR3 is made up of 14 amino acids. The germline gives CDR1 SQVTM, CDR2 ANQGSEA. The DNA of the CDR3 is TGCAGCGCCCAGGGGGTGGGACGAAACACTGAAGCTTTCTTT. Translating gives CSAQGVGRNTEAFF.

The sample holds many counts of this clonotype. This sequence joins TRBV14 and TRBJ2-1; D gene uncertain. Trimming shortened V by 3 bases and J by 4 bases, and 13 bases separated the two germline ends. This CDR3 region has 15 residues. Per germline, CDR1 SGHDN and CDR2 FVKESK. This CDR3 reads CASSQPGRFYNEQFF. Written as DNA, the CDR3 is TGTGCCAGCAGCCAGCCAGGCAGGTTTTACAATGAGCAGTTCTTC.

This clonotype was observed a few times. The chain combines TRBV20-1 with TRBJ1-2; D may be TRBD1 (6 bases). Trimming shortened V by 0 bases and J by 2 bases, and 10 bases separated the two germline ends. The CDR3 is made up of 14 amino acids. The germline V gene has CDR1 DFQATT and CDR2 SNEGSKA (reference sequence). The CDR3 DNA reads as TGCAGTGCTAGAGAGGGCCAGGGGAACTATGGCTACACCTTC. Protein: CSAREGQGNYGYTF.

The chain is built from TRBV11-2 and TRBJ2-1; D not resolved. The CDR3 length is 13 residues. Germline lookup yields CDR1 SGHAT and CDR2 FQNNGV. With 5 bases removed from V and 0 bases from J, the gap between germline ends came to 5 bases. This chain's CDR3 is CASSTISYNEQFF. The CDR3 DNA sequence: TGTGCCAGCAGCACCATCTCCTACAATGAGCAGTTCTTC.

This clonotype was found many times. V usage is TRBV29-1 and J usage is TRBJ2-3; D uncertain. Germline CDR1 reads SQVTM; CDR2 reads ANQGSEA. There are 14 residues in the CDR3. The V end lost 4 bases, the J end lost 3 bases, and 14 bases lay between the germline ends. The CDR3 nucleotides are TGCAGCGTTGGATTGTATCGCCAGACAGATACGCAGTATTTT. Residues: CSVGLYRQTDTQYF.

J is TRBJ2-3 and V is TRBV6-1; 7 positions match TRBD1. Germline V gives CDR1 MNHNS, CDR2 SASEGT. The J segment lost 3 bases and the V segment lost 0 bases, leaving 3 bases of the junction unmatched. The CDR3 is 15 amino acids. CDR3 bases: TGTGCCAGCAGTGAAGCCGGGACAGAGACAGATACGCAGTATTTT. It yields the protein CASSEAGTETDTQYF.